A selection of T cell receptor beta chains follows, all from one sample in a study of T cell responses to AZD1222 COVID-19 vaccine. Produced via immunoSEQ multiplex PCR; TCRdb's table is partial and in-frame only. The data show some 70,000 clones, with 80% to 90% seen just once and less than 6.5% held by the top ten. The specimen was peripheral blood, collected on day 0 of AZD1222 vaccination. The receptor source for this set is an adult in good health. Each CDR3 is given with its conserved first and last residue. The order of the fields is clone size, D gene, V gene, J gene, CDR3 protein, CDR3 DNA. D genes are given only for firm matches. Where a row states a size, it is once, few, many or the class of an expanded clone; other rows omit it.

clone_size: .; d_call: .; v_call: TRBV11-3; j_call: TRBJ2-1; cdr3_aa: CASSLGPLDNEQFF; cdr3_nt: TGTGCCAGCAGCTTAGGTCCACTCGACAATGAGCAGTTCTTC
clone_size: .; d_call: .; v_call: TRBV7-2; j_call: TRBJ2-5; cdr3_aa: CASSLGGRRGETQYF; cdr3_nt: TGTGCCAGCAGCTTAGGGGGGAGAAGGGGCGAGACCCAGTACTTC
clone_size: once; d_call: .; v_call: TRBV24-1; j_call: TRBJ1-4; cdr3_aa: CATSSGVREKLFF; cdr3_nt: TGTGCCACCAGTTCAGGGGTACGCGAAAAACTGTTTTTT
clone_size: .; d_call: TRBD1; v_call: TRBV6-5; j_call: TRBJ1-2; cdr3_aa: CASRLGTGNGYTF; cdr3_nt: TGTGCCAGCAGGCTGGGGACAGGGAATGGCTACACCTTC
clone_size: .; d_call: TRBD1; v_call: TRBV11-2; j_call: TRBJ1-2; cdr3_aa: CASSLEPGGIDGYTF; cdr3_nt: TGTGCCAGCAGCTTAGAGCCAGGGGGCATCGATGGCTACACCTTC
clone_size: .; d_call: TRBD1; v_call: TRBV19; j_call: TRBJ1-2; cdr3_aa: CASIPGTALTMGYTF; cdr3_nt: TGTGCCAGTATCCCAGGGACAGCCCTAACTATGGGCTACACCTTC
clone_size: .; d_call: .; v_call: TRBV19; j_call: TRBJ1-1; cdr3_aa: CASSLGVTEAFF; cdr3_nt: TGTGCCAGCTCACTCGGGGTCACTGAAGCTTTCTTT
clone_size: .; d_call: .; v_call: TRBV19; j_call: TRBJ2-7; cdr3_aa: CASMGGQSYEQYF; cdr3_nt: TGTGCCAGTATGGGAGGACAGAGTTACGAGCAGTACTTC
clone_size: .; d_call: TRBD2; v_call: TRBV9; j_call: TRBJ2-1; cdr3_aa: CASSPQTSALNYEQFF; cdr3_nt: TGTGCCAGCAGCCCTCAGACTAGCGCATTGAACTATGAGCAGTTCTTC
clone_size: .; d_call: .; v_call: TRBV7-2; j_call: TRBJ2-7; cdr3_aa: CASSLAGSKSYEQYF; cdr3_nt: TGTGCCAGCAGCTTAGCGGGCAGTAAATCCTACGAGCAGTACTTC
clone_size: medium-sized; d_call: TRBD1; v_call: TRBV27; j_call: TRBJ1-6; cdr3_aa: CASGPTGESSPLHF; cdr3_nt: TGTGCCAGCGGCCCAACAGGGGAGAGTTCACCCCTCCACTTT
clone_size: few; d_call: .; v_call: TRBV5-8; j_call: TRBJ1-5; cdr3_aa: CASSTQTGAQRGNQPQHF; cdr3_nt: TGTGCCAGCAGTACTCAAACGGGGGCCCAAAGGGGCAATCAGCCCCAGCATTTT
clone_size: .; d_call: .; v_call: TRBV30; j_call: TRBJ1-1; cdr3_aa: CAWSVSMNTEAFF; cdr3_nt: TGTGCCTGGAGTGTCTCCATGAACACTGAAGCTTTCTTT
clone_size: .; d_call: TRBD1; v_call: TRBV11-2; j_call: TRBJ2-7; cdr3_aa: CASSLTGTGDEQYF; cdr3_nt: TGTGCCAGCAGCTTAACCGGGACAGGGGACGAGCAGTACTTC
clone_size: .; d_call: .; v_call: TRBV7-8; j_call: TRBJ2-1; cdr3_aa: CASSLFSGNSYNEQFF; cdr3_nt: TGTGCCAGCAGCTTATTTAGCGGAAACTCCTACAATGAGCAGTTCTTC
clone_size: .; d_call: TRBD2; v_call: TRBV28; j_call: TRBJ2-5; cdr3_aa: CASSLAGGQGTQYF; cdr3_nt: TGTGCCAGCAGTCTAGCGGGGGGGCAGGGGACCCAGTACTTC
clone_size: .; d_call: .; v_call: TRBV4-1; j_call: TRBJ2-3; cdr3_aa: CASSQGGGGGTDTQYF; cdr3_nt: TGCGCCAGCAGCCAAGGGGGGGGCGGCGGCACAGATACGCAGTATTTT
clone_size: .; d_call: TRBD2; v_call: TRBV2; j_call: TRBJ2-7; cdr3_aa: CASGGTSAREQYF; cdr3_nt: TGTGCCAGCGGGGGGACTAGCGCAAGGGAGCAGTACTTC
clone_size: .; d_call: .; v_call: TRBV5-6; j_call: TRBJ2-7; cdr3_aa: CASSRLLDIYSYEQYF; cdr3_nt: TGTGCCAGCAGCAGGCTATTGGACATATACTCCTACGAGCAGTACTTC
clone_size: .; d_call: TRBD1; v_call: TRBV7-2; j_call: TRBJ1-2; cdr3_aa: CASSLRGGTGSRANYGYTF; cdr3_nt: TGTGCCAGCAGCTTGAGGGGCGGGACAGGGAGTAGGGCTAACTATGGCTACACCTTC
clone_size: few; d_call: TRBD1; v_call: TRBV2; j_call: TRBJ1-3; cdr3_aa: CATTPGQGAGNTIYF; cdr3_nt: TGTGCCACCACTCCGGGACAGGGGGCTGGAAACACCATATATTTT
clone_size: .; d_call: .; v_call: TRBV15; j_call: TRBJ1-4; cdr3_aa: CATSEDNQKLFF; cdr3_nt: TGTGCCACCAGCGAAGACAATCAAAAACTGTTTTTT
clone_size: .; d_call: .; v_call: TRBV7-2; j_call: TRBJ2-4; cdr3_aa: CASSPLRGKNIQYF; cdr3_nt: TGTGCCAGCAGCCCCCTCCGAGGCAAAAACATTCAGTACTTC
clone_size: .; d_call: TRBD2; v_call: TRBV5-4; j_call: TRBJ2-3; cdr3_aa: CASSPREADTQYF; cdr3_nt: TGTGCCAGCAGCCCGCGGGAGGCAGATACGCAGTATTTT